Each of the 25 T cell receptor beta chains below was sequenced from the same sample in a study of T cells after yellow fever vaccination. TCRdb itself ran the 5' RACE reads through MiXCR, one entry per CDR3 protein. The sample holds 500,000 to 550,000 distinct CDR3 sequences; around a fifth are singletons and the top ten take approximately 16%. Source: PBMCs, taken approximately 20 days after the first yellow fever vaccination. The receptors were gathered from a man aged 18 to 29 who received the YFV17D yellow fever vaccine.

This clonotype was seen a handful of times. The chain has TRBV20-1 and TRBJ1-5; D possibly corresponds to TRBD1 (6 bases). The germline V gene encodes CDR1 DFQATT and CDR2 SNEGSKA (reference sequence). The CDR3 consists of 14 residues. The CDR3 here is CTVASTGRYQPQHF. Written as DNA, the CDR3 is TGCACCGTCGCTTCGACAGGCAGATATCAGCCCCAGCATTTT.

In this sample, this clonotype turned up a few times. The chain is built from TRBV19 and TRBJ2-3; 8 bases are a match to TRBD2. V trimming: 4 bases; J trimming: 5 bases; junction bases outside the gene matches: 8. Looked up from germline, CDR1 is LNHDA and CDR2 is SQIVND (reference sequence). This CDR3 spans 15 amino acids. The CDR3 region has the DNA TGTGCCAGTAGTACCTCCGGACTAGCAGTAGATACGCAGTATTTT. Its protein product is CASSTSGLAVDTQYF.

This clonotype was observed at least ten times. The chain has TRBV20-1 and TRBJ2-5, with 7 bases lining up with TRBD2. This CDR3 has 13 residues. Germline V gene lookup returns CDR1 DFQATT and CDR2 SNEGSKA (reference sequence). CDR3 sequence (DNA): TGCAGCGCCACGTCCGGGGGGCAAGAGACCCAGTACTTC. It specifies CSATSGGQETQYF.

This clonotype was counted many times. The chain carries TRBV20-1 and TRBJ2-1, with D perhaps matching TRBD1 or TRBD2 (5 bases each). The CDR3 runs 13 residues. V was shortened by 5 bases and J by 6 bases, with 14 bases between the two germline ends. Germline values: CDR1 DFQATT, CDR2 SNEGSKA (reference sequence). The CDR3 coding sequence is TGCAGTGCTGGACCGGGACGACTCAATGAGCAGTTCTTC. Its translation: CSAGPGRLNEQFF.

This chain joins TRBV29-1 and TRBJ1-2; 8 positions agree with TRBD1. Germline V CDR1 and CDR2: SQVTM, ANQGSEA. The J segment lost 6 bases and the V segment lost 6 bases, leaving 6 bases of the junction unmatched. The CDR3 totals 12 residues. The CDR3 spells CSVEGTGHGYTF. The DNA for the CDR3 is TGCAGCGTAGAGGGGACAGGTCATGGCTACACCTTC.

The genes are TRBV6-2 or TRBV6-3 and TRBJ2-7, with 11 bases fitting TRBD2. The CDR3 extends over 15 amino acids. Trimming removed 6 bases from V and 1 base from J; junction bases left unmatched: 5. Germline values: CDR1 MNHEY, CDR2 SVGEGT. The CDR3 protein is CASSHLAGGSYEQYF. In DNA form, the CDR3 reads TGTGCCAGCAGCCACCTAGCGGGGGGTTCCTACGAGCAGTACTTC.

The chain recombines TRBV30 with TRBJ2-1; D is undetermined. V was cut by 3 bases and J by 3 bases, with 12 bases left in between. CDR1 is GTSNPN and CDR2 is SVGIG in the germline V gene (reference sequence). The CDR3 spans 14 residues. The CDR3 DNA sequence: TGTGCCTGGAGCCGGCTGGCCCTCTACAATGAGCAGTTCTTC. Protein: CAWSRLALYNEQFF.

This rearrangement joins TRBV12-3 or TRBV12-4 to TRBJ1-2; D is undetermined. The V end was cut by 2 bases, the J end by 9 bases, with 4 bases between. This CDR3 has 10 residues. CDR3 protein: CASSLRSYTF. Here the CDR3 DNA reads TGTGCCAGCAGTTTAAGGAGCTACACCTTC.

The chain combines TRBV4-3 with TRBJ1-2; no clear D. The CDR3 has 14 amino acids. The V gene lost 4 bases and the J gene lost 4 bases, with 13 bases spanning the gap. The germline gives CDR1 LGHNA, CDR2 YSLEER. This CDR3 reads CASSRMTNLYGYTF. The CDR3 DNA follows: TGCGCCAGCAGCCGGATGACAAATCTCTATGGCTACACCTTC.

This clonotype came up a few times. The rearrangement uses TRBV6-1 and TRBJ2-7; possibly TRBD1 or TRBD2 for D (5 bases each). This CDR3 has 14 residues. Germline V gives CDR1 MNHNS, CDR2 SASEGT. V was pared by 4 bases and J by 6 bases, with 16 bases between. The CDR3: CASSGRPSGPEQYV. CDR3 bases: TGTGCCAGCAGTGGACGCCCTTCGGGGCCCGAGCAGTACGTC.

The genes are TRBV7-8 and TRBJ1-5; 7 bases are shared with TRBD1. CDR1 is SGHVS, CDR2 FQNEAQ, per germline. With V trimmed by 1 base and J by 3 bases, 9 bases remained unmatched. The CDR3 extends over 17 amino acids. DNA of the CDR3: TGTGCCAGCAGCTTAGGCCTAGGGACAGATATCAATCAGCCCCAGCATTTT. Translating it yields CASSLGLGTDINQPQHF.

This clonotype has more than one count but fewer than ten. Here the CDR3 reads CASSKRQGAGANVLTF. In DNA form, the CDR3 reads TGTGCCAGCTCAAAGAGACAGGGGGCTGGGGCCAACGTCCTGACTTTC. This rearrangement joins TRBV18 to TRBJ2-6; 9 bases match TRBD1. Germline V lookup: CDR1 KGHSH, CDR2 LQKENI. The CDR3 is 16 residues long. Trimming took 5 bases from V and 2 from J; bases not matched to a gene: 4.

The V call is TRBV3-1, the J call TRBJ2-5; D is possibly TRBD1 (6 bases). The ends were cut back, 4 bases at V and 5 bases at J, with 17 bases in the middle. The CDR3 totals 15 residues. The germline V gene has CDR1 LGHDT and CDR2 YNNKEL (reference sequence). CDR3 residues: CASSPRQAPWETQYF. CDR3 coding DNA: TGTGCCAGCAGCCCGAGACAGGCCCCATGGGAGACCCAGTACTTC.

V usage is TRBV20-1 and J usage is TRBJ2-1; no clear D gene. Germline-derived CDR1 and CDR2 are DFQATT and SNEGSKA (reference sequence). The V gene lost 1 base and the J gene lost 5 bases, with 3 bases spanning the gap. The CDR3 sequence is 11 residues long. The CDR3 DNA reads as TGCAGTGCTAGAGGAAACAATGAGCAGTTCTTC. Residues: CSARGNNEQFF.

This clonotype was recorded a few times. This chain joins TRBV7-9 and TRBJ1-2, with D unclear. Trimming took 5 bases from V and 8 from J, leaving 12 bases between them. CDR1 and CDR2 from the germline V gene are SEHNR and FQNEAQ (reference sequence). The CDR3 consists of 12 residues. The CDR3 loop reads CASSREVRGYTF. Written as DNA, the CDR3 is TGTGCCAGCAGCCGAGAAGTACGAGGCTACACCTTC.

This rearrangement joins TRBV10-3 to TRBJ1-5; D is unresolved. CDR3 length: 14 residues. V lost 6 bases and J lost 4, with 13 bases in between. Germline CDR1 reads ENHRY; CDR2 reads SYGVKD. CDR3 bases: TGTGCCATCAGCCTAACTCCTGGGAATCAGCCCCAGCATTTT. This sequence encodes CAISLTPGNQPQHF.

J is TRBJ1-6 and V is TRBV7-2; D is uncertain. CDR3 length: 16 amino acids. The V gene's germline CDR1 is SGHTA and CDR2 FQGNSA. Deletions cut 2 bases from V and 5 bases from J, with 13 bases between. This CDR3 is CASSLIPTWNNSPLHF. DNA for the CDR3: TGTGCCAGCAGCTTAATCCCGACATGGAATAATTCACCCCTCCACTTT.

The CDR3 loop reads CASSSGTGGVYGYTF. The CDR3 nucleotides are TGTGCCAGCAGTTCCGGGACAGGGGGCGTCTATGGCTACACCTTC. The chain joins TRBV12-3 or TRBV12-4 to TRBJ1-2; 12 bases are a match to TRBD1. The CDR3 length is 15 residues. The V gene end was trimmed by 4 bases and the J gene end by 4 bases; junction bases not matched to a gene: 4.

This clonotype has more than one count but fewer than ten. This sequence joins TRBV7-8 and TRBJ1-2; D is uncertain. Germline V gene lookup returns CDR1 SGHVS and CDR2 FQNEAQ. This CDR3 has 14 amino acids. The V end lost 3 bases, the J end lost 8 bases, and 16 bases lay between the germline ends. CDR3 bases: TGTGCCAGCAGCTTGGGTCTTCGTCGGAGGGGCTACACCTTC. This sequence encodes CASSLGLRRRGYTF.

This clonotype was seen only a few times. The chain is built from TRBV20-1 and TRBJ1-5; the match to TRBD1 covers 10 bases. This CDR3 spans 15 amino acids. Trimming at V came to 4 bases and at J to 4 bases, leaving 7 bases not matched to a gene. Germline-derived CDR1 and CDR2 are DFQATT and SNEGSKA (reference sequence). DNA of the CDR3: TGCAGTGCTACGGACAGGGGGGGACTGAATCAGCCCCAGCATTTT. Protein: CSATDRGGLNQPQHF.

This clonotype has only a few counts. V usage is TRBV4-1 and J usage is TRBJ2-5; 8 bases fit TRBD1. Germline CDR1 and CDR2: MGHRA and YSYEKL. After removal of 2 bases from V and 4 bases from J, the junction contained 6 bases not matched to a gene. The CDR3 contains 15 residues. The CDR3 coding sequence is TGCGCCAGCAGCCAACAGGACAGGGAAGGAGAGACCCAGTACTTC. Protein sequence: CASSQQDREGETQYF.

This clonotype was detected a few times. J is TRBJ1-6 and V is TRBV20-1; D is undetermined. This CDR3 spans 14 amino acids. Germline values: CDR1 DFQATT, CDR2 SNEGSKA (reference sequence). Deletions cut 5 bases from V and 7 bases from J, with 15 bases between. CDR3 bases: TGCAGTGCTTCCGCCCGGACGGCCAATTCACCCCTCCACTTT. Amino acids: CSASARTANSPLHF.

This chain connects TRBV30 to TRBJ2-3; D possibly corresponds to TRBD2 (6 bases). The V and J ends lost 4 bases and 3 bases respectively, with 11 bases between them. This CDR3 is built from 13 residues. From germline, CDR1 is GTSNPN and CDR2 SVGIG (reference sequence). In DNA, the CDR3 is TGTGCCTGGATGGCGGGGCTGACAGATACGCAGTATTTT. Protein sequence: CAWMAGLTDTQYF. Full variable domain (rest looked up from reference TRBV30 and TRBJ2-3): SQTIHQWPATLVQPVGSPLSLECTVEGTSNPNLYWYRQAAGRGLQLLFYSVGIGQISSEVPQNLSASRPQDRQFILSSKKLLLSDSGFYLCAWMAGLTDTQYFGPGTRLTVL.

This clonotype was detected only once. The CDR3 spells CASTKKGRYGYTF. The DNA for the CDR3 is TGTGCCAGCACCAAAAAGGGGCGGTATGGCTACACCTTC. The chain uses TRBV6-6 and TRBJ1-2; a weak D match, TRBD1 (5 bases). V lost 7 bases and J lost 5, with 14 bases in between. Germline loops: CDR1 MNHNY, CDR2 SVGAGI (reference sequence). CDR3 length: 13 residues.

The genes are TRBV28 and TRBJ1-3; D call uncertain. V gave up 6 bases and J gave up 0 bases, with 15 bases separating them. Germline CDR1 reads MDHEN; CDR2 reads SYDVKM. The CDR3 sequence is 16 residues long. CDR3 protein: CASRRRALVSGNTIYF. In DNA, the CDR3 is TGTGCCAGCAGACGGCGGGCTCTCGTCTCTGGAAACACCATATATTTT.